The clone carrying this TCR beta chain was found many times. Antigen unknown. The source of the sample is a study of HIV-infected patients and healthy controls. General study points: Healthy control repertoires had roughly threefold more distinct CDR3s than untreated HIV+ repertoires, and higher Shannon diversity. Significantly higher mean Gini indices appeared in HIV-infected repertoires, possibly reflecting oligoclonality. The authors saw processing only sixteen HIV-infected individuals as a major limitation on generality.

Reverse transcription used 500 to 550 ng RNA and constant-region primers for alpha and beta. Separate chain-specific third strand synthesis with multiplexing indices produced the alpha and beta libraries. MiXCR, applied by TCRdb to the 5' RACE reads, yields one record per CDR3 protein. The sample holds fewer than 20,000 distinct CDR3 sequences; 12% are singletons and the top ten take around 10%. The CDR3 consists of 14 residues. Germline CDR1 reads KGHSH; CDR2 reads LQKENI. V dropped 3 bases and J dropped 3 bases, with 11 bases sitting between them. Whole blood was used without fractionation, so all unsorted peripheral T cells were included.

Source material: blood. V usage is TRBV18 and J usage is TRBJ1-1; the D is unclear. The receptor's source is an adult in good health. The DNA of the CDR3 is TGTGCCAGCTCACCGACACCTGATGACACTGAAGCTTTCTTT. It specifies CASSPTPDDTEAFF.